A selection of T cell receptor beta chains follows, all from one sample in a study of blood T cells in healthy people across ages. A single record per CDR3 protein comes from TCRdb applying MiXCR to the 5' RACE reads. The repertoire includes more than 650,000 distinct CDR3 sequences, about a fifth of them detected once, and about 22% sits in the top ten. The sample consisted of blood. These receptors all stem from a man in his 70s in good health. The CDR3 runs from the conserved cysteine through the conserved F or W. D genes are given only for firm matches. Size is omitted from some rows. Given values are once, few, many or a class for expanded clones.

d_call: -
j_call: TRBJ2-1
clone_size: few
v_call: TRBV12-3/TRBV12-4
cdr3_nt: TGTGCCAGCAGTTTAGGGGAAAAGCAGTTCTTC
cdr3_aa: CASSLGEKQFF

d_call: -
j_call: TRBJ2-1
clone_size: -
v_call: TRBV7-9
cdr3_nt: TGTGCCAGCAGCGGCAGGGGAAATGAGCAGTTCTTC
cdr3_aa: CASSGRGNEQFF

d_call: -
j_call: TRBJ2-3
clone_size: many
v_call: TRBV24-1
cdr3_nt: TGTGCCACCAGTGACCCGACCCCCGGGGCAGATACGCAGTATTTT
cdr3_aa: CATSDPTPGADTQYF

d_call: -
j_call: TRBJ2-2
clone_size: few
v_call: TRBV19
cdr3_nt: TGTGCCAGTACCCAAACAGCAAATGTCAGGGTAACCGGGGAGCTGTTTTTT
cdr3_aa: CASTQTANVRVTGELFF

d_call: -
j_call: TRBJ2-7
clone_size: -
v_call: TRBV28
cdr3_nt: TGTGCCAGCAGTTCTGGGACACCCTCCTACGAGCAGTACTTC
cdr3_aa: CASSSGTPSYEQYF

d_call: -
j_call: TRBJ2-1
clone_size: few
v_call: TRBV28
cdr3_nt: TGTGCCGGCAACACTTGGCCCCCCCACAATGAGCAGTTCTTC
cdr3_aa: CAGNTWPPHNEQFF

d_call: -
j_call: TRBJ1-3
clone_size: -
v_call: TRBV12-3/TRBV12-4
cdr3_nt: TGTGCCAGCAGTTTTGATCGGGACATCTCAAACACCATATATTTT
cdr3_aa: CASSFDRDISNTIYF

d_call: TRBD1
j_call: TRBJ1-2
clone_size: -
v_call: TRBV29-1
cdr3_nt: TGCAGCGTTGCACCCACCGAGGGGGCGCGGGGCTACACCTTC
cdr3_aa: CSVAPTEGARGYTF

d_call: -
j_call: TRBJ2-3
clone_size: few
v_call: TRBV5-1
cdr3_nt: TGCGCCAGCAGCTTTCACCAGGGAGGATCAGATACGCAGTATTTT
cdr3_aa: CASSFHQGGSDTQYF

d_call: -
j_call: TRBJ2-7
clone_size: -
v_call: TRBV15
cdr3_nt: TGTGCCACCAGCAGAGATCTTTTTCTTTGGCAGGAGAATCACGAGCAGTACTTC
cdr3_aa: CATSRDLFLWQENHEQYF

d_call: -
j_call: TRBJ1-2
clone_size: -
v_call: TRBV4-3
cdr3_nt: TGCGCCAGCAGCCAAGAGAACAATTACTATGGCTACACCTTC
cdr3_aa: CASSQENNYYGYTF

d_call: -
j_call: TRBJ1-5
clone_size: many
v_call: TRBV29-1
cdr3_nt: TGCAGCGTTCTACAGGGCAATCAGCCCCAGCATTTT
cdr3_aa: CSVLQGNQPQHF

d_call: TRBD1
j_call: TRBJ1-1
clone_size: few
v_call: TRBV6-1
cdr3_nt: TGTGCCAGCAGTGTACAGGGGAACGTTGAAGCTTTCTTT
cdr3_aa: CASSVQGNVEAFF

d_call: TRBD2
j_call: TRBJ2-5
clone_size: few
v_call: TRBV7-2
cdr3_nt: TGTGCCAGCAGCTTCGGGGGGTTAGCGGGACAAGAGACCCAGTACTTC
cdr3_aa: CASSFGGLAGQETQYF

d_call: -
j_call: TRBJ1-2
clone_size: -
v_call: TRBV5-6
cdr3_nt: TGTGCCAGCAGCCGCCTCCTGGACCAGGGGACCTATGGCTACACCTTC
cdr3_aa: CASSRLLDQGTYGYTF

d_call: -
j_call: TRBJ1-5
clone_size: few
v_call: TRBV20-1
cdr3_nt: TGCAGTGCTAATTCGAGAAGCAATCAGCCCCAGCATTTT
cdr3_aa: CSANSRSNQPQHF

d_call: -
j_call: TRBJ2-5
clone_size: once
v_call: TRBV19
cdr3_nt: TGTGCCAGTAGTAAGGCAGGGAGTTGGAACGGGGAGACCCAGTACTTC
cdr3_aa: CASSKAGSWNGETQYF

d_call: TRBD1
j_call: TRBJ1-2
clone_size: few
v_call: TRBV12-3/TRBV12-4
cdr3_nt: TGTGCCAGCACCTGGGACAGGGACTATGGCTACACCTTC
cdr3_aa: CASTWDRDYGYTF

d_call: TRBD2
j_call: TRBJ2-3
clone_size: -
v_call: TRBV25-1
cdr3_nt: TGTGCCAGCAGTGAAACTGGTAGCGGGGGGGCGTATACGCAGTATTTT
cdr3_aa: CASSETGSGGAYTQYF

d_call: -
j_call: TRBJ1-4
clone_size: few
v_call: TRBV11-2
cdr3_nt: TGTGCCAGCAGCCCTACGTTTACAACTAATGGAAAACTGTTTTTT
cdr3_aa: CASSPTFTTNGKLFF

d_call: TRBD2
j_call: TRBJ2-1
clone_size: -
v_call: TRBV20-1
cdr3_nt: TGCAGTGCTAGAGTATCGATCGGTACTAGCGGGACCGATTACAATGAGCAGTTCTTC
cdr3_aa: CSARVSIGTSGTDYNEQFF

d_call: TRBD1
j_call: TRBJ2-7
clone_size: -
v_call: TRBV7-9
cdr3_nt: TGTGCCAGTGGGGACAGGGAGTACGAGCAGTACTTC
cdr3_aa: CASGDREYEQYF

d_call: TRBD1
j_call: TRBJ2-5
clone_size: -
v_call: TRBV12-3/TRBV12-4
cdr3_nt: TGTGCCAGCAGTTTAAACAGGGGCGGAGAGACCCAGTACTTC
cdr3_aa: CASSLNRGGETQYF

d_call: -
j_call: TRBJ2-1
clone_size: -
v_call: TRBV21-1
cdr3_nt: TGTGCCAGCAGCAAAGCGGGCACCCGGCGAAACAATGAGCAGTTCTTC
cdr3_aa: CASSKAGTRRNNEQFF

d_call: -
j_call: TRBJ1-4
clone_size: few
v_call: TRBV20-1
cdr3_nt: TGCAGTGGTACGGGGGCTAATGAAAAACTGTTTTTT
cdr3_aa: CSGTGANEKLFF

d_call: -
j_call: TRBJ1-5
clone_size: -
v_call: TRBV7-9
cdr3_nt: TGTGCCAGCTCCAAGGACAGTTACAATCAGCCCCAGCATTTT
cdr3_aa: CASSKDSYNQPQHF

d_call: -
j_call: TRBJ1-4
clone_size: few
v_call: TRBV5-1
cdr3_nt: TGCGCCAGCAGCTTGGGTGGGCCCCCTCCGAAGGAAAAACTGTTTTTT
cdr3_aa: CASSLGGPPPKEKLFF

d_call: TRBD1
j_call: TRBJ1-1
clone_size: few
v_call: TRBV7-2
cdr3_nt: TGTGCCAGCAGCATAGGGGGCGTCCTTGAAGCTTTCTTT
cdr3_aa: CASSIGGVLEAFF

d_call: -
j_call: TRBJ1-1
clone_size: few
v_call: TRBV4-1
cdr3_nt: TGCGCCAGCAGCCCCGGGGGGGGCGGGACTGAAGCTTTCTTT
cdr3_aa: CASSPGGGGTEAFF

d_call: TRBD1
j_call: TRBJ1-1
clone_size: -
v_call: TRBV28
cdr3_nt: TGTGCCAGCAGTTCCACAGGGACAGGGGGTACTGAAGCTTTCTTT
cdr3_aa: CASSSTGTGGTEAFF

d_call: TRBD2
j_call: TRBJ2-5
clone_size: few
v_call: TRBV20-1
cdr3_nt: TGCAGTGCTGGGGGTGTGGTAGCGGGGGCTCCACAAGAGACCCAGTACTTC
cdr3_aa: CSAGGVVAGAPQETQYF

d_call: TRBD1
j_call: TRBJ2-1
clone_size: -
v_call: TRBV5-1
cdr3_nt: TGCGCCAGCAGCTTCACAGGGGGCCACAATGAGCAGTTCTTC
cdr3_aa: CASSFTGGHNEQFF

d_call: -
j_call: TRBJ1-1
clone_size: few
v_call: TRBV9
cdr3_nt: TGTGCCAGCAGCGCGGGCCCCGGACAGCCCATGAACACTGAAGCTTTCTTT
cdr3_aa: CASSAGPGQPMNTEAFF

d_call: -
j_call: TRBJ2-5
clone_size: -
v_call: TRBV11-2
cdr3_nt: TGTGCCAGCAGCTTAGACCCGGGAACGAAAGAGACCCAGTACTTC
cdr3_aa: CASSLDPGTKETQYF

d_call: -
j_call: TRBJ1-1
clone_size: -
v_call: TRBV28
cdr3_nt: TGTGCCAGCAGTTCCCCAGGACAGTTGAACACTGAAGCTTTCTTT
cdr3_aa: CASSSPGQLNTEAFF

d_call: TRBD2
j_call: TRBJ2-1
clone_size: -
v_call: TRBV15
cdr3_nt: TGTGCCACCAGCAGAGATCTTACGGCGGGAGGATTATACAATGAGCAGTTCTTC
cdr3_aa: CATSRDLTAGGLYNEQFF

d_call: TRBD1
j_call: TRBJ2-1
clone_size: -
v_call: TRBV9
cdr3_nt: TGTGCCAGCAGCGTAGGAGGGACAGGGAACAATGAGCAGTTCTTC
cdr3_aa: CASSVGGTGNNEQFF

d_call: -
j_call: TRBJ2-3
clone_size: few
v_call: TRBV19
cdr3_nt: TGTGCCGGTAGTATGGGGACTGGCACAGATACGCAGTATTTT
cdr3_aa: CAGSMGTGTDTQYF

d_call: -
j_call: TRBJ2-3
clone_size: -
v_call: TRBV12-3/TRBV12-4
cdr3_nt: TGTGCCAGCAGTACCTGGACTACCCCCACAGATACGCAGTATTTT
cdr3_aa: CASSTWTTPTDTQYF

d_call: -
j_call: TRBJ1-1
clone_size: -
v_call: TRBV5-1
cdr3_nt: TGCGCCAGCAGCTTGGGGACCTTACAGGGCGTGGGGACTGAAGCTTTCTTT
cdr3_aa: CASSLGTLQGVGTEAFF

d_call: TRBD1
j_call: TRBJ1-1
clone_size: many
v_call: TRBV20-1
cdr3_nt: TGCAGTGCTACAGAAAGCGACAGGGGGCGCTTTGAAGCTTTCTTT
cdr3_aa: CSATESDRGRFEAFF

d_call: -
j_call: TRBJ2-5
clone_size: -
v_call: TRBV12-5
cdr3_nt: TGTGCTAGTGGCTTCCAGGGTTCGGAGACCCAGTACTTC
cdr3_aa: CASGFQGSETQYF

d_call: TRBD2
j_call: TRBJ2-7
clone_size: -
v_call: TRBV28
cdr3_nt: TGTGCCAGCAGGGGGACCTTGGGGGGGGACTCCTACGAGCAGTACTTC
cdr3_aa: CASRGTLGGDSYEQYF

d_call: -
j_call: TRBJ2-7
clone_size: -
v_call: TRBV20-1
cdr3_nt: TGCAGTGCTAGAGATCATCAGGGGCCAAAACCCTACGAGCAGTACTTC
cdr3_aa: CSARDHQGPKPYEQYF

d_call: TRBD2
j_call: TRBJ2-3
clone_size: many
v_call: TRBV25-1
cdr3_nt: TGTGCCAGCAGTGAATGGGCTAGCGGTACAGATACGCAGTATTTT
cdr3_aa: CASSEWASGTDTQYF

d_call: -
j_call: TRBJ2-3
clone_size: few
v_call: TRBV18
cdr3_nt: TGTGCCAGCTCAACCGGTGGGGCCACAGATACGCAGTATTTT
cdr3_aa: CASSTGGATDTQYF

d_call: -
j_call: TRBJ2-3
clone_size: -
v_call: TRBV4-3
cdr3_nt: TGCGCCAGCAGCCGGAGGGGATTGTCTGATACGCAGTATTTT
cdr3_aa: CASSRRGLSDTQYF

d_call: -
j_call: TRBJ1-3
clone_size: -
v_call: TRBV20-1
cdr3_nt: TGCAGTGCTAGAGATGGGGCAGGGACCTCTGGAAACACCATATATTTT
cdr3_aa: CSARDGAGTSGNTIYF

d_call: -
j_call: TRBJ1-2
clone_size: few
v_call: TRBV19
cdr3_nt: TGTGCCAGCCGACAGGCTACTAACTATGGCTACACCTTC
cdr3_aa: CASRQATNYGYTF

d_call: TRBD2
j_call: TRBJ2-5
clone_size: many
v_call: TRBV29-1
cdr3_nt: TGCAGCGTCACTAGCGGGCAAGAGACCCAGTACTTC
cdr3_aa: CSVTSGQETQYF

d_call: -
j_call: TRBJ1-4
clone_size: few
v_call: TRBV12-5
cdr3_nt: TGTGCTAGTGGTTTCGGCAGGGCGAATGAAAAACTGTTTTTT
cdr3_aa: CASGFGRANEKLFF

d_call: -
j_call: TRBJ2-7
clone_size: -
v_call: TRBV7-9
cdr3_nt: TGTGCCAGCAGCTTAGGAGGTCAGGGGACCAACGAGCAGTACTTC
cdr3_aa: CASSLGGQGTNEQYF

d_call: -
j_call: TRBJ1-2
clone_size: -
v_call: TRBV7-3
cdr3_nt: TGTGCCAGCAGCCCCGACGGATCTCTTGGCTACACCTTC
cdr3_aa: CASSPDGSLGYTF

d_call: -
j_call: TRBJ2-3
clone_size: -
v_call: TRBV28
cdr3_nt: TGTGCCAGCAGTTTATCCCAGGGCGCAGATACGCAGTATTTT
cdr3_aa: CASSLSQGADTQYF

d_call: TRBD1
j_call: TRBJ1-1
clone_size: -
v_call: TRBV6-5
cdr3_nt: TGTGCCAGCTGCTCTGGGACAGGGGGCACTGAAGCTTTCTTT
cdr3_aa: CASCSGTGGTEAFF